This T cell receptor beta chain comes out of a study of blood T cell repertoires in COVID-19. Study-level information: Samples taken during acute and convalescent COVID-19 were collected in the United States, Italy and Spain. T cells, B-cell-depleted T cells, or PBMCs supplied cDNA or gDNA.

Authors' processing steps: Estimated nucleated cell counts came from reference gene primer amplification. Some clones are missing from TCRdb's copy, which holds only in-frame ones; the method was immunoSEQ multiplex PCR. For V, J and clone size, that table is used; D and trimming come from the DNA. The table has roughly 200,000 clones, about 86% seen once. The sample taken for sequencing was peripheral blood. The source of this sequence is a man between 60 and 75 years old who had recovered from COVID-19.

For the CDR3, the DNA is TGTGCCAGCAGCGCCAGACTAGCGGGTACCTACAATGAGCAGTTCTTC. As protein: CASSARLAGTYNEQFF. This chain joins TRBV11-2 and TRBJ2-1, with 10 positions matching TRBD2. J lost 2 bases, V lost 5 bases, and 6 bases had no gene match. Germline lookup yields CDR1 SGHAT and CDR2 FQNNGV. CDR3 length: 16 amino acids.